This TCR beta chain is drawn from a study of OX40 agonist ivuxolimab in advanced cancers. In the study overall: Ivuxolimab was delivered to patients intravenously every 2 weeks at doses spanning 0.01 to 10 mg/kg.

This table comes from immunoSEQ multiplex PCR, and its TCRdb copy is limited to in-frame clones, with some not included. The sample contains 55,000 to 70,000 clones, 70% to 90% of which appear only once. Germline values: CDR1 MDHEN, CDR2 SYDVKM. The CDR3 loop spans 13 amino acids. Trimming removed 3 bases at V and 2 bases at J, with 7 bases between. The receptor was derived from an adult with an advanced solid tumor such as melanoma, head and neck, liver or kidney cancer. This specimen consisted of CD4+ or CD8+ T cells sorted from blood, obtained in a trial of the OX40 agonist ivuxolimab. This chain uses TRBV28 with TRBJ2-5, with D perhaps TRBD1 (5 bases). The DNA for the CDR3 is TGTGCCAGCAGTTTGGGGCTTCAAGAGACCCAGTACTTC. It specifies CASSLGLQETQYF.